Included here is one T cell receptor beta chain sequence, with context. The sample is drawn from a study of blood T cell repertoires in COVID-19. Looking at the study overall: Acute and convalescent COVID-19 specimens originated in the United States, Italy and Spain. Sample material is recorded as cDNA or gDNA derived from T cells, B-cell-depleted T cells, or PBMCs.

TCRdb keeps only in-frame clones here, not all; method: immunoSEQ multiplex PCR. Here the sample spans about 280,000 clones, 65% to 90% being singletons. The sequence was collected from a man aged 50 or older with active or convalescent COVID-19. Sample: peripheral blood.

In DNA form, the CDR3 reads TGTGCCAGCAGTTCTATAGCGGGAGGCACCTACGAGCAGTACTTC. It yields the protein CASSSIAGGTYEQYF. The chain carries TRBV6-6 and TRBJ2-7, with 10 bases lining up with TRBD2. This CDR3 is built from 15 residues. V was clipped by 4 bases and J by 2 bases; unmatched bases: 5. Looked up from germline, CDR1 is MNHNY and CDR2 is SVGAGI (reference sequence).